A single TCR beta chain is shown here with its context. The antigen is undetermined. The data stem from a study of vaccination effects on CD4 cells after COVID-19. Measured with immunoSEQ multiplex PCR; TCRdb has only the in-frame clones, and not every one. This sample carries approximately 66,000 clones, roughly four fifths of them seen once, and the ten largest clones take approximately 2.4%. V shed 8 bases and J 7 bases; nucleotides not matched to a gene: 2. The germline CDR1 and CDR2 sequences are MGHDK and SYGVNS. CDR3 length: 12 amino acids. On roughly day 10 of culture, CD4+ T cells were separated out. Each participant received a vaccine that was either BNT162b2 or mRNA-1273, given as two doses. Neither prior SARS-CoV-2 infection nor positive nucleocapsid antibodies were present in the vaccine recipients.

The V gene is TRBV25-1, the J gene TRBJ1-2; the match to TRBD1 covers 12 bases. This TCR came from a human donor who received a COVID-19 vaccine. The source was CD4+ T cells from PBMCs cultured without peptide, collected after COVID-19 vaccination. CDR3 residues: CASRGQGAGYTF. CDR3 DNA: TGTGCCAGCCGGGGACAGGGGGCTGGCTACACCTTC.